This T cell receptor beta chain was identified in a study of T cell changes during pregnancy in multiple sclerosis. Assay: immunoSEQ multiplex PCR; the TCRdb copy retains only in-frame clones and omits some. Here the sample spans some 60,000 clones, about 90% being singletons. The germline V gene has CDR1 SGDLS and CDR2 YYNGEE. The V and J ends lost 4 bases and 1 base, in that order; junction bases with no gene match: 5. This CDR3 spans 16 amino acids. This rearrangement joins TRBV9 to TRBJ2-3, with TRBD1 matching over 11 bases. Here the sequenced sample was peripheral blood, taken in the second trimester of pregnancy. This receptor was identified in a female donor in good health, enrolled as a control in a pregnancy study. This chain's CDR3 is CASSPDRGRRTDTQYF. The CDR3 DNA is TGTGCCAGCAGCCCGGACAGGGGGCGACGCACAGATACGCAGTATTTT.